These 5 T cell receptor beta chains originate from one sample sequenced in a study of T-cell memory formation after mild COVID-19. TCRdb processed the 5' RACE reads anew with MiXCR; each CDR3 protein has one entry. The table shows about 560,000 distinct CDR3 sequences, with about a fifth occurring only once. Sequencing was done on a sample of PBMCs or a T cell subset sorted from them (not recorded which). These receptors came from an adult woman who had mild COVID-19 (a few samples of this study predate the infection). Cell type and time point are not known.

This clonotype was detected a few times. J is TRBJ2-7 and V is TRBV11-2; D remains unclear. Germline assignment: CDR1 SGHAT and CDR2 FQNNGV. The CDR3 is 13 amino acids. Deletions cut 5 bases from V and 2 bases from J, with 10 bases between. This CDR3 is CASSLAEPYEQYF. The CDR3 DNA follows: TGTGCCAGCAGCCTTGCGGAACCCTACGAGCAGTACTTC.

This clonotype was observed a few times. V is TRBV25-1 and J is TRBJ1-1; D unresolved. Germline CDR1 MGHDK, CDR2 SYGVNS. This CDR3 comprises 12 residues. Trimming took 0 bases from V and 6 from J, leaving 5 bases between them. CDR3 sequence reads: CASSEYEAEAFF. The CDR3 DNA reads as TGTGCCAGCAGTGAATATGAGGCTGAAGCTTTCTTT.

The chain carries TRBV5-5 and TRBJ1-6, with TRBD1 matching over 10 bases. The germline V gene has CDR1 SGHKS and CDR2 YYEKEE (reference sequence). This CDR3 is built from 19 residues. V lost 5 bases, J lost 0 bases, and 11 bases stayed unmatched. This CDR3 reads CASRRRQGATSSYNSPLHF. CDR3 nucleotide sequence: TGTGCCAGCAGACGGAGACAGGGGGCGACGAGCTCCTATAATTCACCCCTCCACTTT.

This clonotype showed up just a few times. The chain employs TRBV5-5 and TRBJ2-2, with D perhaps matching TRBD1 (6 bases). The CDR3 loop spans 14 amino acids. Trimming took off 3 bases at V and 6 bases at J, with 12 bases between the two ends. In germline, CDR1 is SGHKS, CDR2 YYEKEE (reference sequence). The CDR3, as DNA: TGTGCCAGCAGCTCATACAGGGTCCCCGGGGAGCTGTTTTTT. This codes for CASSSYRVPGELFF.

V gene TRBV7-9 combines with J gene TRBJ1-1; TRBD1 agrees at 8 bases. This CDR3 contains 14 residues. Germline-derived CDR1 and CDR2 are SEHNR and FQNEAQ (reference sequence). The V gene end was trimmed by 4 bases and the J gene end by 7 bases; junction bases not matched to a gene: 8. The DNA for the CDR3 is TGTGCCAGCAGCTCTATTGACAGGGGTGTTGAAGCTTTCTTT. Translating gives CASSSIDRGVEAFF. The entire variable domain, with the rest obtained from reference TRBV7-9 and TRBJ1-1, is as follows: DTGVSQNPRHKITKRGQNVTFRCDPISEHNRLYWYRQTLGQGPEFLTYFQNEAQLEKSRLLSDRFSAERPKGSFSTLEIQRTEQGDSAMYLCASSSIDRGVEAFFGQGTRLTVV.